These 7 T cell receptor beta chains originate from one sample sequenced in a study of cytotoxic CD8 clonotypes in ibrutinib-treated CLL. Produced via immunoSEQ multiplex PCR; TCRdb's table is partial and in-frame only. The sample records tens of thousands of clones, 55% to 70% being singletons. This sample comprised PBMCs, obtained at disease progression, from a patient treated with ibrutinib. The receptor source for this set is a human donor with chronic lymphocytic leukemia.

The gene calls are TRBV7-2 and TRBJ2-5, with D perhaps being TRBD1 or TRBD2 (5 bases each). Trimming removed 6 bases at V and 1 base at J, with 18 bases between. The CDR3 loop spans 16 amino acids. CDR1 is SGHTA, CDR2 FQGNSA, per germline. CDR3 in DNA: TGTGCCAGCAGTTACGGGACGGTGGTGGGCCAAGAGACCCAGTACTTC. This codes for CASSYGTVVGQETQYF. The full variable domain, completed using reference TRBV7-2 and TRBJ2-5, is GAGVSQSPSNKVTEKGKDVELRCDPISGHTALYWYRQSLGQGLEFLIYFQGNSAPDKSGLPSDRFSAERTGGSVSTLTIQRTQQEDSAVYLCASSYGTVVGQETQYFGPGTRLLVL.

The V and J genes are TRBV29-1 and TRBJ2-7; 10 bases line up with TRBD1. Germline V CDR1 and CDR2: SQVTM, ANQGSEA. With V trimmed by 7 bases and J by 2 bases, 11 bases remained unmatched. CDR3 length: 15 residues. The CDR3 region is CSASSGTGVAYEQYF. Written as DNA, the CDR3 is TGCAGCGCGTCATCCGGGACAGGGGTTGCCTACGAGCAGTACTTC.

The V gene is TRBV2, the J gene TRBJ1-5; no definite D call. Trimming cost V 6 bases and J 3 bases, with 18 bases left between them. Germline loops: CDR1 SNHLY, CDR2 FYNNEI. The CDR3 is made up of 16 amino acids. The CDR3 loop is CASSSSLITLNQPQHF. CDR3 DNA sequence: TGTGCCAGCAGCTCTTCCTTGATCACACTCAATCAGCCCCAGCATTTT.

The chain combines TRBV5-1 with TRBJ1-1, with 8 positions matching TRBD1. This CDR3 contains 15 residues. Per germline, CDR1 SGHRS and CDR2 YFSETQ. V dropped 2 bases and J dropped 4; count of bases not matched to a gene: 7. CDR3 amino acids: CASSFRTGFATEAFF. DNA for the CDR3: TGCGCCAGCAGCTTCAGGACAGGGTTCGCCACTGAAGCTTTCTTT.

The J gene is TRBJ1-2, the V gene TRBV25-1; D might be TRBD1 (5 bases). Germline V gives CDR1 MGHDK, CDR2 SYGVNS. CDR3 length: 14 residues. The V end was cut by 6 bases, the J end by 2 bases, with 13 bases between. The CDR3 sequence is CASSRGGLNYGYTF. DNA of the CDR3: TGTGCCAGCAGCCGGGGGGGGTTAAACTATGGCTACACCTTC.

The chain combines TRBV19 with TRBJ1-1; 7 bases match TRBD1. This CDR3 is built from 16 residues. Looked up from germline, CDR1 is LNHDA and CDR2 is SQIVND (reference sequence). The J segment lost 2 bases and the V segment lost 3 bases, leaving 9 bases of the junction unmatched. The CDR3 region is CASSMAGQRGNTEAFF. CDR3 DNA sequence: TGTGCCAGTAGTATGGCGGGACAGCGGGGAAACACTGAAGCTTTCTTT.

The chain employs TRBV7-9 and TRBJ2-7, with D possibly being TRBD1 (5 bases). CDR1 and CDR2 from the germline V gene are SEHNR and FQNEAQ (reference sequence). The V gene lost 6 bases and the J gene lost 5 bases, with 11 bases spanning the gap. This CDR3 comprises 12 residues. The CDR3 DNA is TGTGCCAGCAGACCCGACAGTGACGAGCAGTACTTC. It translates to CASRPDSDEQYF.